The rows below give T cell receptor beta chains drawn from one sample of a study of blood T cell repertoires in COVID-19. Only in-frame clones appear in the TCRdb table, and some are missing; sequencing was by immunoSEQ multiplex PCR. The table shows more than 300,000 clones, with 70% to 90% occurring only once. The material sequenced was PBMCs or T cells enriched from blood (not recorded which). Every receptor here comes from a woman in her twenties or thirties who had recovered from COVID-19. CDR3s include the opening cysteine and the closing phenylalanine or tryptophan. D genes are given only for firm matches. Size tells how often a clone was seen (once, few, many) or the class of an expanded clone, and some rows leave it out.

>TRBJ1-3|TRBV2|TRBD1|NA
TGTGCCAGCAGTGAATGGACAGGGGCTGGAAACACCATATATTTT
CASSEWTGAGNTIYF
>TRBJ1-2|TRBV4-3|NA|once
TGCGCCAGCAGCCCAGCCAAGAAAGGCACAGGCTATGGCTACACCTTC
CASSPAKKGTGYGYTF
>TRBJ1-2|TRBV7-9|NA|NA
TGTGCCAGCAGCTTAATAGGGGCCACGCGGGGCTACACCTTC
CASSLIGATRGYTF
>TRBJ2-1|TRBV30|TRBD2|NA
TGTGCCTGGGAGCGGGGCAATGTTTACAATGAGCAGTTCTTC
CAWERGNVYNEQFF
>TRBJ1-1|TRBV2|NA|NA
TGTGCCAGCAGTGAAGCGCACCCGGACACTTTCTTT
CASSEAHPDTFF
>TRBJ2-3|TRBV4-3|NA|NA
TGCGCCAGCAGCCAAGACCTCCCAGATACGCAGTATTTT
CASSQDLPDTQYF
>TRBJ2-6|TRBV7-2|TRBD1|NA
TGTGCCAGCAGCTTAGACTCTCAGGGGGCGGCTGGGGCCAACGTCCTGACTTTC
CASSLDSQGAAGANVLTF
>TRBJ1-4|TRBV19|NA|once
TGTGCCAGTAGTATAGAATCGACTAATGAAAAACTGTTTTTT
CASSIESTNEKLFF
>TRBJ1-3|TRBV10-2|TRBD1|NA
TGCGCCAGCACCGACAGGGCTGGAAACACCATATATTTT
CASTDRAGNTIYF
>TRBJ1-2|TRBV6-4|TRBD1|NA
TGTGCCAGCAGTGACTCCTCAGGGGGTGACTATGGCTACACCTTC
CASSDSSGGDYGYTF
>TRBJ2-7|TRBV11-3|TRBD2|NA
TGTGCCAGCGGGAGGGGTTACGAGCAGTACTTC
CASGRGYEQYF
>TRBJ1-2|TRBV2|NA|NA
TGTGCCAGCAGTGAAAATTGGACCAGGGGTCGGTTCTATGGCTACACCTTC
CASSENWTRGRFYGYTF
>TRBJ2-7|TRBV10-3|NA|few
TGTGCCATCGCCAGGGATGGAGAGCAGTACTTC
CAIARDGEQYF
>TRBJ1-5|TRBV6-5|NA|few
TGTGCCAGCAGCTACGACACCAATCAGCCCCAGCATTTT
CASSYDTNQPQHF
>TRBJ2-3|TRBV19|TRBD1|NA
TGTGCCACCGTGGACAGGGGGAGCACAGATACGCAGTATTTT
CATVDRGSTDTQYF
>TRBJ2-1|TRBV19|TRBD2|NA
TGTGCCAGTAGTCCCCCCCTAGCGGGGGAGCAGTTCTTC
CASSPPLAGEQFF
>TRBJ2-7|TRBV7-7|NA|NA
TGTGCTAGCAGCTCAGGGAACTCCTACGAGCAGTACTTC
CASSSGNSYEQYF
>TRBJ2-4|TRBV30|NA|NA
TGTGCCCTGATGGGGGGGCGCTGGGGTACGGCCAAAAACATTCAGTACTTC
CALMGGRWGTAKNIQYF
>TRBJ2-7|TRBV5-6|TRBD2|NA
TGTGCCAGCAGCTTATGGACTAGCGGGGCCTACGAGCAGTACTTC
CASSLWTSGAYEQYF
>TRBJ1-2|TRBV30|TRBD1|NA
TGTGCCTGGAAGGGACAGGGGAACTATGGCTACACCTTC
CAWKGQGNYGYTF
>TRBJ2-7|TRBV6-5|TRBD1|NA
TGTGCCAGCGGGACAGTCCCCTACGAGCAGTACTTC
CASGTVPYEQYF
>TRBJ2-1|TRBV5-5|TRBD2|few
TGTGCCAGCAGCCCTCGACTAGCGGGGGAGGATGAGCAGTTCTTC
CASSPRLAGEDEQFF
>TRBJ2-2|TRBV5-1|NA|NA
TGCGCCAGCGCACAGGACCCGAACACCGGGGAGCTGTTTTTT
CASAQDPNTGELFF
>TRBJ1-1|TRBV12-3/TRBV12-4|NA|few
TGTGCCAGCAGTTTGTTGAGGAACACTGAAGCTTTCTTT
CASSLLRNTEAFF
>TRBJ1-1|TRBV7-9|TRBD1|NA
TGTGCCAGCAGCCCTCCCGGGGACAGAGTCCCTGAAGCTTTCTTT
CASSPPGDRVPEAFF
>TRBJ1-4|TRBV19|NA|NA
TGTGCCAGTAGTATTACCGGGACTAATGAAAAACTGTTTTTT
CASSITGTNEKLFF
>TRBJ1-1|TRBV2|TRBD1|NA
TGTGCCAGCAGTCGGGACAGGGGTACTGAAGCTTTCTTT
CASSRDRGTEAFF
>TRBJ1-2|TRBV4-1|TRBD1|NA
TGCGCCAGCGTCGGACAGGGTGATGGCTACACCTTC
CASVGQGDGYTF
>TRBJ1-2|TRBV7-5|NA|NA
TGTGCCAGAAGCTCCCCCCCCCAAGAGGGGGCGCCGGCAGTGGTTCATGGCTACACCTTC
CARSSPPQEGAPAVVHGYTF
>TRBJ2-7|TRBV10-3|NA|NA
TGTGCCATCAGCGAAAGACTCTTATCCTACGAGCAGTACTTC
CAISERLLSYEQYF
>TRBJ2-1|TRBV7-2|TRBD1|NA
TGTGCCAGCAGCGGCGACAGGGGGCGTCGCTATGAGCAGTTCTTC
CASSGDRGRRYEQFF
>TRBJ1-6|TRBV27|NA|once
TGTGCCAGCAGCCGCCTCAGCTCCTATAATTCACCCCTCCACTTT
CASSRLSSYNSPLHF
>TRBJ2-1|TRBV12-3/TRBV12-4|NA|NA
TGTGCCAGCAGTCCCCTGTCCAATGAGCAGTTCTTC
CASSPLSNEQFF
>TRBJ1-5|TRBV12-5|TRBD1|NA
TGTGCTAGTGGCCGGGACAGGGGAGTCAATCAGCCCCAGCATTTT
CASGRDRGVNQPQHF
>TRBJ2-5|TRBV30|NA|NA
TGTGCCTGGAGTGTCGAGGGTTACGAGACCCAGTACTTC
CAWSVEGYETQYF
>TRBJ2-2|TRBV5-6|TRBD1|NA
TGTGCCAGCAGCCCGTGGACCGGGACAGCCATCACCGGGGAGCTGTTTTTT
CASSPWTGTAITGELFF
>TRBJ1-1|TRBV20-1|NA|once
TGCAGTGCCGGTAGGAACACTGAAGCTTTCTTT
CSAGRNTEAFF
>TRBJ1-1|TRBV6-1|NA|NA
TGTGCCAGCAGTGATAGCCGCGGGAACACTGAAGCTTTCTTT
CASSDSRGNTEAFF